One and the same sample provided the 15 T cell receptor beta chains below, sequenced in a study of early T cells in non-severe SARS-CoV-2 infection (dated by TCRdb to the early 2020s). Library generation was performed with 5' RACE. Sequencing instrument: NextSeq 500. TCRdb redid the processing of the public reads, applying fastp at Q25 and MiXCR, and retained in-frame beta chains. CDR3 protein sequences are deduplicated, and each keeps its most common genes and DNA. The sample yields some 25,000 distinct CDR3 sequences; 3.5% to 5.5% were counted once. About a tenth of the sample rests with the top ten. Material for sequencing was whole blood. These receptor sequences come from an adult who was a healthcare worker with PCR-confirmed SARS-CoV-2 infection or an uninfected control (not recorded which).

This clonotype was picked up many times. The V call is TRBV6-2 or TRBV6-3, the J call TRBJ1-1; D is possibly TRBD1 (5 bases). This CDR3 has 12 amino acids. V dropped 6 bases and J dropped 7 bases, with 12 bases sitting between them. Germline CDR1 is MNHEY and CDR2 is SVGEGT. CDR3 in amino acids: CASSAGRIEAFF. Written as DNA, the CDR3 is TGTGCCAGCAGCGCAGGGCGCATTGAAGCTTTCTTT.

This clonotype appeared many times. The rearrangement joins TRBV7-3 to TRBJ2-3; weak D call: TRBD2 (5 bases). V dropped 0 bases and J dropped 0 bases, with 7 bases sitting between them. Germline CDR1 is SGHTA and CDR2 is FQGTGA. This CDR3 is 15 amino acids long. CDR3 residues: CASSLTPSSTDTQYF. The CDR3 DNA is TGTGCCAGCAGCTTAACTCCTAGCAGCACAGATACGCAGTATTTT.

The sample holds many counts of this clonotype. V gene TRBV28 combines with J gene TRBJ2-7, with TRBD1 matching 10 bases. This CDR3 comprises 15 residues. J was trimmed by 9 bases and V by 3 bases; bases with no gene match: 11. Germline CDR1 MDHEN, CDR2 SYDVKM. CDR3 residues: CASSFRDRGVLGQYF. In nucleotides, the CDR3 is TGTGCCAGCAGTTTCCGGGACAGGGGTGTCTTAGGGCAGTACTTC.

Many counts were recorded for this clonotype. The chain has TRBV7-6 and TRBJ2-7; D call uncertain. The CDR3 runs to 14 residues. Trimming took 4 bases from V and 2 from J, leaving 12 bases between them. CDR1 is SGHVS and CDR2 is FNYEAQ in the germline V gene. The CDR3 loop reads CASSSTHFPYEQYF. The CDR3 bases are TGTGCCAGCAGCTCGACACATTTCCCCTACGAGCAGTACTTC.

This clonotype was detected ten times or more. The chain links TRBV2 to TRBJ2-4; 9 positions agree with TRBD2. The CDR3 extends over 16 amino acids. Trimming at V came to 1 base and at J to 5 bases, leaving 6 bases not matched to a gene. Per germline, CDR1 SNHLY and CDR2 FYNNEI. In nucleotides, the CDR3 is TGTGCCAGCAGTGAAGAGTTTAGCGGGAGACAAAACATTCAGTACTTC. It encodes CASSEEFSGRQNIQYF.

The table lists this clonotype with many counts. The chain has TRBV2 and TRBJ2-1, with TRBD2 matching over 9 bases. Germline CDR1 SNHLY, CDR2 FYNNEI. The CDR3 covers 17 residues. J gave up 0 bases and V 5 bases, and 8 bases lay outside the gene matches. The CDR3 sequence: CASSPRTSASSYNEQFF. For the CDR3, the DNA is TGTGCCAGCAGTCCTCGGACTAGCGCCAGCTCCTACAATGAGCAGTTCTTC.

This clonotype has ten or more counts. The rearrangement links TRBV6-6 to TRBJ1-2; maybe TRBD1 (5 bases). Germline lookup yields CDR1 MNHNY and CDR2 SVGAGI (reference sequence). Trimming shortened V by 2 bases and J by 0 bases, and 10 bases separated the two germline ends. CDR3 length: 15 residues. The CDR3 reads CASSYRGQANYGYTF. The DNA for the CDR3 is TGTGCCAGCAGTTACCGAGGACAAGCTAACTATGGCTACACCTTC.

This clonotype was seen many times. The rearrangement uses TRBV11-2 and TRBJ2-3, with D perhaps TRBD1 or TRBD2 (6 bases each). The germline gives CDR1 SGHAT, CDR2 FQNNGV. V lost 5 bases and J 3 bases, leaving 21 bases between the germline ends. This CDR3 spans 17 amino acids. The CDR3 is CASSRPLGGRGTDTQYF. In nucleotides, the CDR3 is TGTGCCAGCAGCCGCCCCCTGGGGGGCCGTGGGACAGATACGCAGTATTTT.

This clonotype was seen many times. The chain uses TRBV5-1 and TRBJ2-3, with 10 bases identical to TRBD2. Unmatched junction bases numbered 16, after V lost 4 bases and J lost 2 bases. This CDR3 is 19 amino acids long. Germline V CDR1 and CDR2: SGHRS, YFSETQ. The CDR3 reads CASSPKGASGRGDTDTQYF. The CDR3 bases are TGCGCCAGCAGCCCCAAGGGTGCTAGCGGGAGAGGGGACACAGATACGCAGTATTTT.

This clonotype was counted ten times or more. CDR3 sequence: CASSLVLDQPQHF. The CDR3, as DNA: TGTGCCAGCAGCTTAGTTCTAGATCAGCCCCAGCATTTT. The V and J genes are TRBV7-9 and TRBJ1-5; D gene uncertain. The V and J ends lost 1 base and 5 bases respectively, with 6 bases between them. This CDR3 region has 13 residues. Germline V gene lookup returns CDR1 SEHNR and CDR2 FQNEAQ (reference sequence).

This clonotype was seen at least ten times. One junction end does not reproduce the germline sequence, and a read error may be involved. This chain links TRBV7-2 with TRBJ1-5; 11 positions match TRBD1. CDR3 length: 15 residues. Germline CDR1 SGHTA, CDR2 FQGNSA. The CDR3 is CASSPRTGGNQPQHF. CDR3 nucleotides: TGTGCCAGCAGCCCACGGACAGGGGGCAACCAGCCCCAGCATTTT.

This clonotype has ten or more counts. The rearrangement links TRBV18 to TRBJ1-4; D uncertain. Germline assignment: CDR1 KGHSH and CDR2 LQKENI. Trimming stripped 4 bases from V and 5 bases from J, with 11 bases between. The CDR3 totals 14 residues. CDR3 sequence (DNA): TGTGCCAGCTCACTCCGGACGGACAATGAAAAACTGTTTTTT. It translates to CASSLRTDNEKLFF.

This clonotype has ten or more counts. V is TRBV4-2 and J is TRBJ2-1; possibly TRBD1 for D (5 bases). The CDR3 totals 15 residues. The germline CDR1 and CDR2 sequences are LGHNA and YNFKEQ. V lost 0 bases and J 7 bases, leaving 13 bases between the germline ends. The CDR3 is CASSQEGQFLNEQFF. Written as DNA, the CDR3 is TGTGCCAGCAGCCAAGAGGGGCAATTTCTGAATGAGCAGTTCTTC.

J is TRBJ1-2 and V is TRBV7-9, with D unresolved. V shed 3 bases and J shed 6 bases, with 11 bases lying between them. Germline V gives CDR1 SEHNR, CDR2 FQNEAQ (reference sequence). The CDR3 sequence is 13 residues long. The CDR3 is CASSFGFSNGYTF. The CDR3 DNA reads as TGTGCCAGCAGCTTCGGCTTTTCTAATGGCTACACCTTC.

This clonotype showed up many times. CDR3 nucleotides: TGTGCCAGCAGTCCCCGACAGCGGGCTAATGAAAAACTGTTTTTT. It encodes CASSPRQRANEKLFF. The chain joins TRBV12-3 or TRBV12-4 to TRBJ1-4, with D possibly matching TRBD1 (5 bases). V was pared by 5 bases and J by 3 bases, with 13 bases between. This CDR3 has 15 amino acids.